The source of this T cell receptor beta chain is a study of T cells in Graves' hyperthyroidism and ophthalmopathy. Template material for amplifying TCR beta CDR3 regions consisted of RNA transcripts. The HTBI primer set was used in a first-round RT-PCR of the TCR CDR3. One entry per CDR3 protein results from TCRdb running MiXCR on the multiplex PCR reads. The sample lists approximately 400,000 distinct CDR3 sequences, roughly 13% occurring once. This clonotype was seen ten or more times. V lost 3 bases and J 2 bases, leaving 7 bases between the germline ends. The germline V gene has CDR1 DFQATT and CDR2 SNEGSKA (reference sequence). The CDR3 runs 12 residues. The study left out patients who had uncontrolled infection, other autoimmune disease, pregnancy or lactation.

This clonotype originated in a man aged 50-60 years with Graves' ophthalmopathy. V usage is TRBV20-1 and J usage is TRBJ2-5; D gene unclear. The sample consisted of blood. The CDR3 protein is CSASPAQETQYF. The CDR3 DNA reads TGCAGTGCTAGCCCGGCTCAAGAGACCCAGTACTTC.